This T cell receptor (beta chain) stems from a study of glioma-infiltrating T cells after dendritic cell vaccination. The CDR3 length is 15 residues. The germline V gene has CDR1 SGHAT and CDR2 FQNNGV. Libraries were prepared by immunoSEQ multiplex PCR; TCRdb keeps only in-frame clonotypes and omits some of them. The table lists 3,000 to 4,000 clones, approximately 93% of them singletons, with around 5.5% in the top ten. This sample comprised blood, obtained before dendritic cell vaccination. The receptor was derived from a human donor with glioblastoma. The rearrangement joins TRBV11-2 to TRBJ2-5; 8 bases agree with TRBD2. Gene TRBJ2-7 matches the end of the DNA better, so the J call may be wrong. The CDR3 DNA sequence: TGTGCCAGCAGCTTAGCCTTAGCGGGAAGGTACGAGCAGTACTTC. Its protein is CASSLALAGRYEQYF.